What follows are 8 T cell receptor beta chains derived from one specimen sequenced in a study of T cells after yellow fever vaccination. MiXCR, applied by TCRdb to the 5' RACE reads, yields one record per CDR3 protein. The table has 100,000 to 150,000 distinct CDR3 sequences, 13% to 15% seen once. The sequencing here drew on CD8+ T cells sorted from PBMCs, taken 5 days after the yellow fever booster vaccination. The receptor set was obtained from a man in his late teens or twenties who received the YFV17D yellow fever vaccine.

This chain uses TRBV11-2 with TRBJ2-7, with 12 bases aligning to TRBD2. Looked up from germline, CDR1 is SGHAT and CDR2 is FQNNGV. This CDR3 comprises 18 residues. The ends lost 1 base at V and 7 bases at J; junction bases unmatched: 14. The CDR3 nucleotides read TGTGCCAGCAGCTTAGGCTCCCCCACTAGCGGGGGGCCGGGGGAGCAGTACGTC. This encodes CASSLGSPTSGGPGEQYV.

This clonotype came up a few times. Compared with germline, one end of the junction differs, possibly owing to a read error. V usage is TRBV4-2 and J usage is TRBJ2-4; D is possibly TRBD1 (5 bases). This CDR3 is 18 amino acids long. Germline V gene sequence: CDR1 LGHNA, CDR2 YNFKEQ. CDR3 loop: CASSEEAQDTQAKNIQYF. The DNA of the CDR3 is TGTGCCAGCAGCGAAGAGGCCCAGGACACTCAAGCCAAAAACATTCAGTACTTC.

This clonotype was found a few times. The chain recombines TRBV6-5 with TRBJ2-1, with 8 bases matching TRBD2. This CDR3 spans 15 amino acids. Germline V lookup: CDR1 MNHEY, CDR2 SVGAGI. V lost 7 bases to trimming and J lost 0 bases; unmatched junction nucleotides: 5. The DNA of the CDR3 is TGTGCCAGCACACTAGCGGCGAGCTCCTACAATGAGCAGTTCTTC. This encodes CASTLAASSYNEQFF.

Only a few counts were recorded for this clonotype. An end of the junction does not agree with germline; a read error may underlie this. The rearrangement uses TRBV20-1 and TRBJ2-1; D remains unclear. CDR1 is DFQATT and CDR2 is SNEGSKA in the germline V gene (reference sequence). This CDR3 is 14 amino acids long. CDR3 sequence (DNA): TGCAGCGCTAGGGCTTTCGGCTCCTACAATGAGCAGTTCTTC. This sequence encodes CSARAFGSYNEQFF.

This clonotype was seen a handful of times. V gene TRBV10-3 combines with J gene TRBJ2-7; maybe TRBD1 (5 bases). The CDR3 spans 16 residues. In germline, CDR1 is ENHRY, CDR2 SYGVKD. Deletions cut 0 bases from V and 2 bases from J, with 14 bases between. The CDR3 reads CAISESDTGSPYEQYV. The CDR3 region has the DNA TGTGCCATCAGTGAGTCGGATACAGGTTCTCCCTACGAGCAGTACGTC.

This rearrangement joins TRBV9 to TRBJ1-4, with 11 bases aligning to TRBD1. Germline loops: CDR1 SGDLS, CDR2 YYNGEE. This CDR3 region has 14 residues. The V gene end was trimmed by 3 bases and the J gene end by 6 bases; junction bases not matched to a gene: 1. The CDR3 loop reads CASSEGQGDEKLFF. Written as DNA, the CDR3 is TGTGCCAGCAGCGAGGGACAGGGGGATGAAAAACTGTTTTTT.

This clonotype has a single count. The chain links TRBV2 to TRBJ2-1; 12 bases line up with TRBD1. The CDR3 is made up of 14 amino acids. The V and J ends lost 7 bases and 10 bases, in that order; junction bases with no gene match: 8. Germline CDR1 reads SNHLY; CDR2 reads FYNNEI. The CDR3 sequence: CASIWDRGRGEQFF. CDR3 sequence (DNA): TGTGCCAGCATTTGGGACAGGGGGCGCGGGGAGCAGTTCTTC.

The rearrangement uses TRBV4-1 and TRBJ1-1; D remains ambiguous. The germline CDR1 and CDR2 sequences are MGHRA and YSYEKL. The CDR3 runs 12 residues. Trimming stripped 6 bases from V and 7 bases from J, with 12 bases between. CDR3 sequence (DNA): TGCGCCAGCAGTCATGACTCCTATGAAGCTTTCTTT. Translated: CASSHDSYEAFF.